This T cell receptor (beta chain) originates from a study of cytomegalovirus exposure and HLA in healthy donors. The CDR3 runs 14 residues. V lost 5 bases and J lost 1; bases outside the gene matches: 4. Germline loops: CDR1 SNHLY, CDR2 FYNNEI. In the PCR, 60 Vbeta and 13 Jbeta primers were used. Assay used: immunoSEQ multiplex PCR; TCRdb lists only in-frame clones, some missing. The sample lists about 130,000 clones, roughly 88% occurring once. This clonotype was obtained from a man in his fifties in good health and CMV-seronegative. The sample was PBMCs. V is TRBV2 and J is TRBJ2-7, with TRBD1 matching over 8 bases. The CDR3 region has the DNA TGTGCCAGCAGTCACGACAGGGGATCCTACGAGCAGTACTTC. Its protein product is CASSHDRGSYEQYF.